This T cell receptor beta chain was sequenced in a study of blood T cell repertoires in COVID-19. As processed by the authors: Scientists estimated how many nucleated cells there were by amplifying reference gene primers. TCRdb keeps only in-frame clones here, not all; method: immunoSEQ multiplex PCR. V, J and clone size are those of that table, while D and trimming were read from the DNA. The table lists approximately 190,000 clones, about 86% of them singletons. The CDR3 runs to 16 residues. The V and J ends lost 5 bases and 1 base respectively, with 16 bases between them. Per the germline V gene, CDR1 is SEHNR and CDR2 is FQNEAQ (reference sequence). Participants were aged roughly 18 to 90 years from 20 to 30 US areas. Clinical history reported by participants formed the basis on which cohorts were assigned.

Sequenced: PBMCs or T cells enriched from blood (not recorded which). The rearrangement joins TRBV7-9 to TRBJ2-3; tentative D call: TRBD2 (6 bases). The clonotype was recovered from a woman aged 40-49 years in a cohort exposed to, infected with or recovered from COVID-19 (not recorded which). CDR3 in amino acids: CASSPPGADGTDTQYF. CDR3 in DNA: TGTGCCAGCAGCCCCCCGGGAGCGGACGGCACAGATACGCAGTATTTT.